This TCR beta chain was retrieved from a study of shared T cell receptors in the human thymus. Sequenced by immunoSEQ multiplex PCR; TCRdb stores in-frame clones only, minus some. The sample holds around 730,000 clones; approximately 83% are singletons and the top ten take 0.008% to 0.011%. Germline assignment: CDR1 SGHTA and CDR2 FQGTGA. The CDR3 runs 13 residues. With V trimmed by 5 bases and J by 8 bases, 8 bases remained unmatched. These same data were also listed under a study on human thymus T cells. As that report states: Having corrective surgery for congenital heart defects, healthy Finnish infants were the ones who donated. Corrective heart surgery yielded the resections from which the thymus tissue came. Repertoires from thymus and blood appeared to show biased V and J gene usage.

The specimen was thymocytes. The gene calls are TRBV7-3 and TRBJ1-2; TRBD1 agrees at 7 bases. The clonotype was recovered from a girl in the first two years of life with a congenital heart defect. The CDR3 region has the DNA TGTGCCAGCAGCCTGCCGACAGGGATGGGCTACACCTTC. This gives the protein CASSLPTGMGYTF.